The entry below gives a single T cell receptor (beta chain) sequence along with its context. Original analysis: Amplification from reference gene primers served as the basis for estimated nucleated cell counts. TCRdb keeps only in-frame clones here, not all; method: immunoSEQ multiplex PCR. V and J calls and clone size are given by that table; D and trimming were obtained from the DNA. Here the sample spans about 92,000 clones, around 80% being singletons. The data were obtained in a study of blood T cell repertoires in COVID-19. Study information: T cells, B-cell-depleted T cells, or PBMCs provided the cDNA or gDNA that served as material.

CDR3 length equals 15 residues. Per the germline V gene, CDR1 is SGHNT and CDR2 is YENEEA. The V and J ends lost 1 base and 6 bases, in that order; junction bases with no gene match: 6. Sequenced sample: peripheral blood. The sequence was collected from a woman over 75 with active or convalescent COVID-19. V is TRBV11-3 and J is TRBJ2-1, with 7 positions matching TRBD1. CDR3 nucleotide sequence: TGTGCCAGCAGCTTAGGGGACAGCGGAGGCAATGAGCAGTTCTTC. This sequence encodes CASSLGDSGGNEQFF.